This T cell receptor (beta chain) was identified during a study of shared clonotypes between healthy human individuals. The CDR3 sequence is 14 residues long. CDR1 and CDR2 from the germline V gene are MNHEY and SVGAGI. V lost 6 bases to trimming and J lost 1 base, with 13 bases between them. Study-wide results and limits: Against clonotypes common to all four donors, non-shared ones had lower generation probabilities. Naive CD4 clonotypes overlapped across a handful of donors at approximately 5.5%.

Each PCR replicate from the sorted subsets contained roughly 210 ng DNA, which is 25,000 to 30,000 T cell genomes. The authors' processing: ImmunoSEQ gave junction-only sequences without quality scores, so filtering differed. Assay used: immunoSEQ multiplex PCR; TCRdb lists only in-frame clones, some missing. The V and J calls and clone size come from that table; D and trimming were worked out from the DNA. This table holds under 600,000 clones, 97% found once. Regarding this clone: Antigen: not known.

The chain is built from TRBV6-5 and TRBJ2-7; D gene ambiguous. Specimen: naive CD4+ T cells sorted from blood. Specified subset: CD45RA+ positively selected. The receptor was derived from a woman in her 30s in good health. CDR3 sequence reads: CASRRLTVSYEQYF. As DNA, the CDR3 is TGTGCCAGCAGGCGGTTGACGGTGTCCTACGAGCAGTACTTC.